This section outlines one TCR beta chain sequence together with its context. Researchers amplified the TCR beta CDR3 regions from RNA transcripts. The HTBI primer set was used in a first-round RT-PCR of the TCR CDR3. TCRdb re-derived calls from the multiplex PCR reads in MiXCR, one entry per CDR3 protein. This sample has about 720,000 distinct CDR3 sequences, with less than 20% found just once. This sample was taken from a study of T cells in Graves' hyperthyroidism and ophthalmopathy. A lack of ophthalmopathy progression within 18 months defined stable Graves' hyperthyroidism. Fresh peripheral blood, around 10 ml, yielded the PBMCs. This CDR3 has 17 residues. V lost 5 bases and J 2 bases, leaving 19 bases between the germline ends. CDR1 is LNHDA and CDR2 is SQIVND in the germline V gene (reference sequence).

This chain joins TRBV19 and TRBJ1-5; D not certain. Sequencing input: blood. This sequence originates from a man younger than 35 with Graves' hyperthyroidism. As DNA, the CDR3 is TGTGCCAGTAGTGCCTCCGACGGAGGAATCGGCAATCAGCCCCAGCATTTT. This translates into CASSASDGGIGNQPQHF.